One sample yielded the 17 T cell receptor beta chains listed below, sequenced in a study of PD-1 blockade in classical Hodgkin lymphoma. The patients all showed relapse after autologous stem cell transplantation, while their brentuximab vedotin exposure varied. TCRdb's table, derived via immunoSEQ multiplex PCR, lists solely in-frame clones and lacks some. The sample includes over 80,000 clones, 92% of them seen just once. This material consisted of peripheral blood mononuclear cells (PBMCs), taken at baseline. All receptors derive from a human donor with classical Hodgkin lymphoma.

This chain links TRBV30 with TRBJ2-7; D call uncertain. Germline V lookup: CDR1 GTSNPN, CDR2 SVGIG (reference sequence). The CDR3 is 15 amino acids. Trimming cost V 1 base and J 0 bases, with 13 bases left between them. The CDR3 DNA reads TGTGCCTGGAGTGCCTGGGGTTCTAGCTCCTACGAGCAGTACTTC. Translation gives CAWSAWGSSSYEQYF.

This chain joins TRBV7-2 and TRBJ2-7; tentative D call: TRBD1 (6 bases). Per the germline V gene, CDR1 is SGHTA and CDR2 is FQGNSA. The V end lost 5 bases, the J end lost 3 bases, and 17 bases lay between the germline ends. CDR3 length equals 15 residues. As DNA, the CDR3 is TGTGCCAGCAGCGCCCCTAACAGGGTTTTCTACGAGCAGTACTTC. Translating gives CASSAPNRVFYEQYF.

The chain has TRBV5-4 and TRBJ1-2; D not certain. The CDR3 runs to 13 residues. V gave up 1 base and J gave up 8 bases, with 12 bases separating them. Germline lookup yields CDR1 SGHNT and CDR2 YYREEE (reference sequence). The CDR3 loop reads CASSLLGSRGYTF. The DNA of the CDR3 is TGTGCCAGCAGCTTGCTAGGTTCCCGCGGCTACACCTTC.

J is TRBJ1-1 and V is TRBV16; the D gene is possibly TRBD1 (6 bases). The germline CDR1 and CDR2 sequences are KGHSY and FQNENV. The CDR3 is 13 residues long. V shed 8 bases and J shed 1 base, with 11 bases lying between them. The CDR3 DNA sequence: TGTGCCAGCGGATACAGGGCGAACACTGAAGCTTTCTTT. Protein sequence: CASGYRANTEAFF.

The J gene is TRBJ2-7, the V gene TRBV10-2; D not certain. The CDR3 totals 12 residues. Trimming pared 2 bases from V and 2 bases from J, leaving 4 bases between. Germline loops: CDR1 WSHSY, CDR2 SAAADI. The CDR3 region is CASSERAYEQYF. The DNA of the CDR3 is TGCGCCAGCAGTGAGAGGGCCTACGAGCAGTACTTC.

This chain links TRBV27 with TRBJ2-7; 8 bases match TRBD1. V lost 10 bases to trimming and J lost 1 base; unmatched junction nucleotides: 9. Germline values: CDR1 MNHEY, CDR2 SMNVEV (reference sequence). The CDR3 runs to 14 residues. The CDR3 sequence: CATKGQGRSYEQYF. The CDR3 bases are TGTGCCACCAAAGGACAGGGTCGTTCCTACGAGCAGTACTTC.

The rearrangement joins TRBV28 to TRBJ2-7; D is possibly TRBD1 (6 bases). With 5 bases removed from V and 3 bases from J, the gap between germline ends came to 14 bases. CDR3 length: 14 amino acids. CDR1 MDHEN and CDR2 SYDVKM come from the germline V gene. In DNA form, the CDR3 reads TGTGCCAGCAGTGATCAGGGGCCTGACTACGAGCAGTACTTC. This codes for CASSDQGPDYEQYF.

The chain links TRBV7-6 to TRBJ1-1; D unresolved. Deletions cut 1 base from V and 4 bases from J, with 13 bases between. This CDR3 region has 15 residues. CDR1 and CDR2 from the germline V gene are SGHVS and FNYEAQ. Here the CDR3 reads CASSLEASLSTEAFF. In DNA form, the CDR3 reads TGTGCCAGCAGCTTAGAGGCATCTTTAAGCACTGAAGCTTTCTTT.

The V call is TRBV19, the J call TRBJ2-7; 9 nucleotides match TRBD2. Looked up from germline, CDR1 is LNHDA and CDR2 is SQIVND (reference sequence). This CDR3 has 14 residues. The trim removed 5 bases at V and 3 bases at J, leaving 5 bases unmatched. CDR3 sequence: CASSPAGGVYEQYF. CDR3 DNA sequence: TGTGCCAGTAGTCCGGCGGGAGGGGTCTACGAGCAGTACTTC.

DNA for the CDR3: TGCAGCGTTGCGTTACAGCTCAGGGGCTACGAGCAGTACTTC. It encodes CSVALQLRGYEQYF. This chain joins TRBV29-1 and TRBJ2-7; tentatively, D is TRBD1 (6 bases). The CDR3 contains 14 residues. The V gene lost 4 bases and the J gene lost 3 bases, with 16 bases spanning the gap. Germline CDR1 is SQVTM and CDR2 is ANQGSEA.

The J gene is TRBJ2-7, the V gene TRBV19; D perhaps matches TRBD2 (7 bases). CDR1 is LNHDA, CDR2 SQIVND, per germline (reference sequence). The CDR3 spans 12 residues. With 9 bases removed from V and 3 bases from J, the gap between germline ends came to 12 bases. CDR3: CASKGGDYEQYF. The DNA of the CDR3 is TGTGCCAGCAAGGGGGGGGACTACGAGCAGTACTTC.

V usage is TRBV19 and J usage is TRBJ1-2; unclear D gene. Germline CDR1 is LNHDA and CDR2 is SQIVND (reference sequence). V lost 0 bases to trimming and J lost 9 bases, with 11 bases between them. The CDR3 consists of 13 residues. The CDR3 is CASSIDGYNSYTF. In DNA, the CDR3 is TGTGCCAGTAGTATAGACGGGTATAATAGCTACACCTTC.

The J gene is TRBJ2-1, the V gene TRBV14; 7 bases agree with TRBD2. V shed 10 bases, J shed 7 bases, and the junction held 13 bases outside the gene matches. There are 14 residues in the CDR3. Germline values: CDR1 SGHDN, CDR2 FVKESK. CDR3 in DNA: TGTGCCATCTCGGGCGGGAGTTCTGGTAATGAGCAGTTCTTC. Protein sequence: CAISGGSSGNEQFF.

The chain uses TRBV6-1 and TRBJ2-7; 9 bases are shared with TRBD1. V dropped 3 bases and J dropped 1; count of bases not matched to a gene: 4. Germline CDR1 MNHNS, CDR2 SASEGT. The CDR3 runs to 15 residues. The CDR3 spells CASSEGDRVSYEQYF. As DNA, the CDR3 is TGTGCCAGCAGTGAGGGGGACAGGGTTTCCTACGAGCAGTACTTC.

CDR3: CASSLLAGDTGELFF. For the CDR3, the DNA is TGCGCCAGCAGCTTACTAGCGGGGGACACCGGGGAGCTGTTTTTT. The chain links TRBV5-1 to TRBJ2-2; 11 nucleotides agree with TRBD2. The J segment lost 3 bases and the V segment lost 2 bases, leaving 0 bases of the junction unmatched. The CDR3 loop spans 15 amino acids. Germline lookup yields CDR1 SGHRS and CDR2 YFSETQ. Full variable domain (missing parts from reference TRBV5-1 and TRBJ2-2): KAGVTQTPRYLIKTRGQQVTLSCSPISGHRSVSWYQQTPGQGLQFLFEYFSETQRNKGNFPGRFSGRQFSNSRSEMNVSTLELGDSALYLCASSLLAGDTGELFFGEGSRLTVL.

V is TRBV11-2 and J is TRBJ1-1; no definite D call. Trimming stripped 2 bases from V and 2 bases from J, with 9 bases between. This CDR3 has 14 amino acids. Germline CDR1 reads SGHAT; CDR2 reads FQNNGV. CDR3 sequence (DNA): TGTGCCAGCAGCTTAATTCGGGGAAACACTGAAGCTTTCTTT. Protein product: CASSLIRGNTEAFF.

The V call is TRBV4-1, the J call TRBJ1-2; D possibly corresponds to TRBD1 (6 bases). Deletions cut 8 bases from V and 3 bases from J, with 13 bases between. This CDR3 region has 13 residues. The germline V gene has CDR1 MGHRA and CDR2 YSYEKL. The CDR3 reads CASGSDSYYGYTF. The CDR3, as DNA: TGCGCCAGCGGCTCGGACAGCTACTATGGCTACACCTTC.